Listed below are T cell receptor beta chains from one sample, sequenced in a study of cytomegalovirus exposure and HLA in healthy donors. Profiled with immunoSEQ multiplex PCR; TCRdb holds only in-frame clones, not every one. The data hold more than 130,000 clones, with over 70% observed a single time. Sequenced sample: PBMCs. The receptors were gathered from a male donor in good health and CMV-seronegative. The CDR3 runs from the conserved cysteine through the conserved F or W. A D gene is named only where the DNA matches it firmly. The size of a clone is reported for some rows only, either as once, few or many, or as a class for expanded clones.

D gene: -
V gene: TRBV11-2
J gene: TRBJ1-6
clone size: -
CDR3 DNA: TGTGCCAGCAGCCTCTTGGAGAGCTCCTATAATTCACCCCTCCACTTT
CDR3 protein: CASSLLESSYNSPLHF

D gene: -
V gene: TRBV9
J gene: TRBJ2-7
clone size: -
CDR3 DNA: TGTGCCAGCGGGGGGGCTAGTTCCTACGAGCAGTACTTC
CDR3 protein: CASGGASSYEQYF

D gene: TRBD1
V gene: TRBV5-1
J gene: TRBJ2-7
clone size: -
CDR3 DNA: TGCGCCAGCAGTTGGGGACAGGGCGACTCCTACGAGCAGTACTTC
CDR3 protein: CASSWGQGDSYEQYF

D gene: TRBD2
V gene: TRBV9
J gene: TRBJ2-1
clone size: -
CDR3 DNA: TGTGCCAGCAGCCCAGCGGGGGCTCCCAGGGACAATGAGCAGTTCTTC
CDR3 protein: CASSPAGAPRDNEQFF

D gene: -
V gene: TRBV4-1
J gene: TRBJ1-5
clone size: once
CDR3 DNA: TGCGCCAGCAGCCGCACCGGGACTCTTAGACAAGGGGAACAGCCCCAGCATTTT
CDR3 protein: CASSRTGTLRQGEQPQHF

D gene: -
V gene: TRBV6-1
J gene: TRBJ2-1
clone size: few
CDR3 DNA: TGTGCCAGCAGCGTAGTTACAGGGTCCTACAATGAGCAGTTCTTC
CDR3 protein: CASSVVTGSYNEQFF

D gene: -
V gene: TRBV6-1
J gene: TRBJ1-2
clone size: few
CDR3 DNA: TGTGCCAGCAGCCCAGGAATACCAACTGGCTACACCTTC
CDR3 protein: CASSPGIPTGYTF

D gene: TRBD1
V gene: TRBV9
J gene: TRBJ2-1
clone size: -
CDR3 DNA: TGTGCCAGCAGCGCAGTAGGGACAGCAGGAGATGAGCAGTTCTTC
CDR3 protein: CASSAVGTAGDEQFF

D gene: -
V gene: TRBV5-6
J gene: TRBJ1-6
clone size: -
CDR3 DNA: TGTGCCAGCAGCGTCGACTGGGGCTGGTCACCCCTCCACTTT
CDR3 protein: CASSVDWGWSPLHF

D gene: -
V gene: TRBV5-4
J gene: TRBJ1-1
clone size: -
CDR3 DNA: TGTGCCAGCAGCCCGGGGAGGGGAACGAACACTGAAGCTTTCTTT
CDR3 protein: CASSPGRGTNTEAFF